Sequencing of this T cell receptor beta chain was carried out in a study of cytomegalovirus exposure and HLA in healthy donors. Amplification used 60 Vbeta primers and 13 Jbeta primers. The protocol was immunoSEQ multiplex PCR, while the TCRdb copy is restricted to in-frame clones and leaves out a portion. The repertoire holds more than 100,000 clones, with about 70% as singletons. V dropped 2 bases and J dropped 5 bases, with 13 bases sitting between them. This CDR3 has 15 residues. Germline CDR1 is SGHNT and CDR2 is YYREEE (reference sequence). Material: PBMCs. The chain recombines TRBV5-4 with TRBJ2-2, with a tentative D call TRBD1 (6 bases). The origin of this receptor is a woman aged 40-49 years in good health and CMV-seronegative. In nucleotides, the CDR3 is TGTGCCAGCAGCTTCCTAACAGGGAAGACCGGGGAGCTGTTTTTT. It encodes CASSFLTGKTGELFF.